Below, 18 T cell receptor beta chains from the same sample are listed, as sequenced in a study of vaccination and CD4 T cells after COVID-19. Time point: late sampling 161 to 241 days after vaccination in a few convalescent patients. Treatment here: 10-day PBMC culture with coronavirus spike peptide pools or control peptides (ViraFEST assay). These receptors' targets are unknown. Once obtained from cultured CD4+ T cells, the DNA was sequenced using the Oncomine TCR Beta short-read assay. TCRdb recomputed calls from the PCR reads with MiXCR, one row per CDR3 protein. The sample consists of fewer than 25,000 distinct CDR3 sequences, around 37% of them appearing once. This specimen was CD4+ T cells from blood, cultured in vitro, taken about 7 months after SARS-CoV-2 vaccination. These receptors were collected from a human donor who had recovered from COVID-19.

This clonotype occurred a few times. The chain has TRBV18 and TRBJ2-3; TRBD1 agrees at 8 bases. CDR3 size: 16 residues. The V gene end was trimmed by 1 base and the J gene end by 3 bases; junction bases not matched to a gene: 6. Germline CDR1 and CDR2: KGHSH and LQKENI. The CDR3 nucleotides are TGTGCCAGCTCACCACGGAACAGGGGGAAGACAGATACGCAGTATTTT. Translation gives CASSPRNRGKTDTQYF.

This rearrangement joins TRBV20-1 to TRBJ2-1, with 8 bases that match TRBD1. V shed 4 bases and J 8 bases; nucleotides not matched to a gene: 4. This CDR3 has 12 residues. Germline lookup yields CDR1 DFQATT and CDR2 SNEGSKA (reference sequence). For the CDR3, the DNA is TGCAGTGCTAACCCGGACAGGGATGAGCAGTTCTTC. Encoded protein: CSANPDRDEQFF.

This clonotype has a handful of counts. This chain uses TRBV28 with TRBJ1-4, with TRBD1 matching 8 bases. Germline values: CDR1 MDHEN, CDR2 SYDVKM. The J segment lost 8 bases and the V segment lost 6 bases, leaving 11 bases of the junction unmatched. The CDR3 runs to 15 residues. CDR3 DNA: TGTGCCAGCAGCAGCCCTACAGGGGGAGGGGAAAAACTGTTTTTT. Its protein is CASSSPTGGGEKLFF.

By its share, this clonotype is medium-sized. This rearrangement joins TRBV25-1 to TRBJ2-5, with D possibly TRBD2 on 6 matching bases. With 0 bases removed from V and 7 bases from J, the gap between germline ends came to 12 bases. There are 14 residues in the CDR3. Germline V lookup: CDR1 MGHDK, CDR2 SYGVNS. CDR3 bases: TGTGCCAGCAGTGAATATGGCGGGATATGGACCCAGTACTTC. It translates to CASSEYGGIWTQYF.

The CDR3 DNA reads as TGTGCCAGCAGCTTAAGTCTGGGACCTGGAAACACCATATATTTT. Translated: CASSLSLGPGNTIYF. The chain couples TRBV11-1 to TRBJ1-3; D possibly corresponds to TRBD1 (5 bases). Per germline, CDR1 SGHAT and CDR2 FQDESV (reference sequence). V gave up 2 bases and J gave up 2 bases, with 10 bases separating them. The CDR3 is made up of 15 amino acids.

This clonotype has just one count. The chain joins TRBV20-1 to TRBJ2-7; D uncertain. Germline V CDR1 and CDR2: DFQATT, SNEGSKA (reference sequence). Trimming left V 0 bases short and J 2 bases short, with 11 bases between. This CDR3 has 14 amino acids. DNA for the CDR3: TGCAGTGCTAGAGATTACCAGGCTACCTACGAGCAGTACTTC. Protein product: CSARDYQATYEQYF.

This clonotype is medium-sized within its sample. V usage is TRBV6-1 and J usage is TRBJ2-7, with 8 bases lining up with TRBD2. The germline CDR1 and CDR2 sequences are MNHNS and SASEGT. The CDR3 loop spans 14 amino acids. Trimming at V came to 5 bases and at J to 6 bases, leaving 9 bases not matched to a gene. CDR3 in amino acids: CASSTDTRGGEQYF. CDR3 bases: TGTGCCAGCAGTACAGATACACGGGGGGGCGAGCAGTACTTC.

The rearrangement links TRBV20-1 to TRBJ2-1; D is perhaps TRBD2 (6 bases). The germline V gene has CDR1 DFQATT and CDR2 SNEGSKA (reference sequence). With 6 bases removed from V and 5 bases from J, the gap between germline ends came to 29 bases. CDR3 length equals 18 residues. CDR3 loop: CSAYPGELAGRSHNEQFF. The CDR3 bases are TGCAGTGCGTATCCTGGGGAGCTCGCGGGACGCTCTCACAATGAGCAGTTCTTC.

This clonotype ranks as medium-sized (0.01 to 0.1%). This sequence joins TRBV15 and TRBJ1-5; D might be TRBD1 (5 bases). The CDR3 is made up of 15 amino acids. V was trimmed by 5 bases and J by 0 bases, leaving 11 bases between them. Per the germline V gene, CDR1 is LNHNV and CDR2 is YYDKDF (reference sequence). The CDR3 DNA sequence: TGTGCCACCAGCCGGGACGGAAATAGCAATCAGCCCCAGCATTTT. As protein: CATSRDGNSNQPQHF.

The rearrangement uses TRBV7-2 and TRBJ2-7; D gene unclear. The CDR3 is made up of 15 amino acids. In germline, CDR1 is SGHTA, CDR2 FQGNSA. V was cut by 6 bases and J by 6 bases, with 21 bases left in between. The CDR3 DNA reads as TGTGCCAGCAGTCACGAGAGGTTACGAATGGGCGAGCAGTACTTC. Translation: CASSHERLRMGEQYF.

The chain recombines TRBV7-3 with TRBJ2-3, with 12 bases identical to TRBD2. V gave up 2 bases and J gave up 4 bases; unmatched junction bases: 7. Germline values: CDR1 SGHTA, CDR2 FQGTGA. CDR3 length: 17 residues. Here the CDR3 reads CASSLQAGTSGPDTQYF. The CDR3 DNA reads as TGTGCCAGCAGCTTACAAGCCGGGACTAGCGGGCCAGATACGCAGTATTTT.

The chain recombines TRBV28 with TRBJ2-2; no firm D call. CDR3 size: 13 residues. V lost 5 bases to trimming and J lost 4 bases, with 8 bases between them. Per germline, CDR1 MDHEN and CDR2 SYDVKM. Here the CDR3 DNA reads TGTGCCAGCAGTCTACAAAGCACCGGGGAGCTGTTTTTT. It specifies CASSLQSTGELFF.

This clonotype has a handful of counts. This chain uses TRBV6-5 with TRBJ2-1; weak D call: TRBD2 (5 bases). The CDR3 spans 14 residues. Germline CDR1 is MNHEY and CDR2 is SVGAGI. V was clipped by 1 base and J by 6 bases, with 10 bases between them. CDR3 coding DNA: TGTGCCAGCAGTTACTTCGGGGTAGGCAATGAGCAGTTCTTC. Its protein is CASSYFGVGNEQFF.

The genes are TRBV28 and TRBJ1-4; D ambiguous. The V end lost 6 bases, the J end lost 3 bases, and 11 bases lay between the germline ends. The CDR3 is made up of 14 amino acids. Per germline, CDR1 MDHEN and CDR2 SYDVKM. The chain's CDR3 is CASRSPGANEKLFF. CDR3 nucleotides: TGTGCCAGCAGGTCGCCGGGTGCTAATGAAAAACTGTTTTTT.

This clonotype was observed a handful of times. The chain employs TRBV10-2 and TRBJ1-1, with D hard to call. V shed 5 bases and J shed 0 bases, with 7 bases lying between them. The germline CDR1 and CDR2 sequences are WSHSY and SAAADI. The CDR3 length is 13 residues. The CDR3 DNA reads as TGCGCCAGCAGTCGGAACTTGAACACTGAAGCTTTCTTT. This gives the protein CASSRNLNTEAFF.

The chain has TRBV6-5 and TRBJ2-3, with TRBD1 as a possible D gene (5 bases). Germline loops: CDR1 MNHEY, CDR2 SVGAGI. This CDR3 comprises 16 residues. V shed 3 bases and J shed 5 bases, with 18 bases lying between them. CDR3 amino acids: CASSYSSVGVKDTQYF. For the CDR3, the DNA is TGTGCCAGCAGTTATTCTTCGGTAGGGGTTAAAGATACGCAGTATTTT.

This clonotype has only a few counts. The rearrangement uses TRBV6-2 or TRBV6-3 and TRBJ1-2; no clear D gene. Germline V gene data show CDR1 as MNHEY and CDR2 as SVGEGT. Trimming stripped 0 bases from V and 7 bases from J, with 6 bases between. This CDR3 region has 12 residues. The DNA of the CDR3 is TGTGCCAGCAGTTACTCTACCTCTGGCTACACCTTC. Translating gives CASSYSTSGYTF.

The chain joins TRBV11-3 to TRBJ2-2, with D hard to call. V lost 3 bases and J 6 bases, leaving 11 bases between the germline ends. Per germline, CDR1 SGHNT and CDR2 YENEEA. The CDR3 is made up of 14 amino acids. The CDR3 DNA reads TGTGCCAGCAGCTTGGGCAACCAACCCGGGGAGCTGTTTTTT. Translated, it gives CASSLGNQPGELFF.